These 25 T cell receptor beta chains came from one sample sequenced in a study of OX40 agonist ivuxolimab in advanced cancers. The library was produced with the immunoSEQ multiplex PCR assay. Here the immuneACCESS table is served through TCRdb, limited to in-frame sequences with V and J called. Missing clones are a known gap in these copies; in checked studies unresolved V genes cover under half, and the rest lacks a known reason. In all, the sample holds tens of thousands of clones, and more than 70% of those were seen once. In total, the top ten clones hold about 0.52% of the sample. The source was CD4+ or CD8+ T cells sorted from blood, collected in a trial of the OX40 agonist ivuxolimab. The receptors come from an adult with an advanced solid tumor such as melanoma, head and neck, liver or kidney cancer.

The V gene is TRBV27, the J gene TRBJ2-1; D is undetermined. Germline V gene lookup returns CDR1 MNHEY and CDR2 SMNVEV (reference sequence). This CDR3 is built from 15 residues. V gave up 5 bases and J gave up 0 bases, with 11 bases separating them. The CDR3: CASSLRMSSYNEQFF. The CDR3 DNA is TGTGCCAGCAGTCTCAGGATGAGCTCCTACAATGAGCAGTTCTTC.

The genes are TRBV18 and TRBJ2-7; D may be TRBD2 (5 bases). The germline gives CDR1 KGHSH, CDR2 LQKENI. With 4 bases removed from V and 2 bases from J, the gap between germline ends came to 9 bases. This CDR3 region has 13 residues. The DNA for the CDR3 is TGTGCCAGCTCACGGGAGCAAGCCTACGAGCAGTACTTC. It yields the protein CASSREQAYEQYF.

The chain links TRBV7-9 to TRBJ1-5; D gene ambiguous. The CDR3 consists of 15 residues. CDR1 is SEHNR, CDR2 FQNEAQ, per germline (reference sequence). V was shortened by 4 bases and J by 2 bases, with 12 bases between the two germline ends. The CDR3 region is CASSSTEGGNQPQHF. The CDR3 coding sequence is TGTGCCAGCAGCTCAACGGAGGGTGGCAATCAGCCCCAGCATTTT. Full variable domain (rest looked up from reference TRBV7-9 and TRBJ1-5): DTGVSQNPRHKITKRGQNVTFRCDPISEHNRLYWYRQTLGQGPEFLTYFQNEAQLEKSRLLSDRFSAERPKGSFSTLEIQRTEQGDSAMYLCASSSTEGGNQPQHFGDGTRLSIL.

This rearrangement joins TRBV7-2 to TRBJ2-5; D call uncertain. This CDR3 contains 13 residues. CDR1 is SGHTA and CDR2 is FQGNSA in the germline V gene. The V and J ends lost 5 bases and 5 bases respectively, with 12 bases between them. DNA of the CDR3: TGTGCCAGCAGCCCCCAGATAGTGGAGACCCAGTACTTC. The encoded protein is CASSPQIVETQYF.

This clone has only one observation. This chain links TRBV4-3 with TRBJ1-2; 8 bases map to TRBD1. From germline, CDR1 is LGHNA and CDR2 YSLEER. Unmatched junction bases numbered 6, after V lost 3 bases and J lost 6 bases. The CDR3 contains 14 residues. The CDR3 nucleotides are TGCGCCAGCAGCCAGTACAGGGGGAGGGATGGCTACACCTTC. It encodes CASSQYRGRDGYTF.

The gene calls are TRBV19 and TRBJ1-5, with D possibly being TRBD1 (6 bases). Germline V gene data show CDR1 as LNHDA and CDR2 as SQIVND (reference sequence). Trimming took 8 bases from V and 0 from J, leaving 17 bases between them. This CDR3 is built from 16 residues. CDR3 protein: CASDRGAGYSNQPQHF. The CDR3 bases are TGTGCCAGTGATAGGGGGGCAGGTTATAGCAATCAGCCCCAGCATTTT.

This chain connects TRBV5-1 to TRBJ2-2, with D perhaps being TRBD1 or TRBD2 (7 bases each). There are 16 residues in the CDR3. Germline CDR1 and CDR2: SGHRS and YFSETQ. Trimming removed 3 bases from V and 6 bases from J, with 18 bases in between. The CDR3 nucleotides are TGCGCCAGCAGCTCCCAGGGGGGGGCGACCGCCGGGGAGCTGTTTTTT. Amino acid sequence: CASSSQGGATAGELFF.

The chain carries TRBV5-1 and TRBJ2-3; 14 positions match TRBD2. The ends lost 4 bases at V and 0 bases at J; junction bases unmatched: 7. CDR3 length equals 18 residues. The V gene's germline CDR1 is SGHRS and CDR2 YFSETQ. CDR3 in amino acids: CASSPGTSGGRSTDTQYF. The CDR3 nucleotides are TGCGCCAGCAGCCCCGGGACTAGCGGGGGCCGGAGCACAGATACGCAGTATTTT.

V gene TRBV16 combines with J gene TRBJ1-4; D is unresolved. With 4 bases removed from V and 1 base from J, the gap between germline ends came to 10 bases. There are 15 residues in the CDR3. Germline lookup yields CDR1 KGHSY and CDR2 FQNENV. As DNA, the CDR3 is TGTGCCAGCAGCCCCTCCTACAGAACTAATGAAAAACTGTTTTTT. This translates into CASSPSYRTNEKLFF.

CDR3 bases: TGTGCCAGTAGGACTGACTCCTACAATGAGCAGTTCTTC. Translating gives CASRTDSYNEQFF. This sequence joins TRBV19 and TRBJ2-1, with no clear D. This CDR3 region has 13 residues. Trimming removed 6 bases from V and 0 bases from J, with 6 bases in between. Germline loops: CDR1 LNHDA, CDR2 SQIVND (reference sequence).

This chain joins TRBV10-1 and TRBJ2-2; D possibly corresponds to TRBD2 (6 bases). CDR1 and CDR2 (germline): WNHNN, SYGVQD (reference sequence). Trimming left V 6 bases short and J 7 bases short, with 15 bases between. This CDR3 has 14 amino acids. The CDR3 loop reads CASSRGGVGGELFF. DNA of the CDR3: TGCGCCAGCAGCCGCGGAGGGGTCGGCGGGGAGCTGTTTTTT.

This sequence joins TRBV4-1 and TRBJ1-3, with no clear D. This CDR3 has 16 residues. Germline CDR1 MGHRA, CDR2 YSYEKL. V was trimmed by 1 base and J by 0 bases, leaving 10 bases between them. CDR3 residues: CASSQVFGSSGNTIYF. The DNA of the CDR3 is TGCGCCAGCAGCCAAGTTTTCGGCAGCTCTGGAAACACCATATATTTT.

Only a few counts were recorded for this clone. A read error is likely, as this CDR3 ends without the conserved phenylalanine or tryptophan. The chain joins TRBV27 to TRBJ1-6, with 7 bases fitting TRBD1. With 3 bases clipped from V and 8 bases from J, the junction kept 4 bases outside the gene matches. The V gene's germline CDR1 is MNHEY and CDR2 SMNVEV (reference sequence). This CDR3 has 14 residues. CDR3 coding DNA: TGTGCCAGCAGTTTCCAAGGGGGCTATTCACCCCTCCACCTT. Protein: CASSFQGGYSPLHL.

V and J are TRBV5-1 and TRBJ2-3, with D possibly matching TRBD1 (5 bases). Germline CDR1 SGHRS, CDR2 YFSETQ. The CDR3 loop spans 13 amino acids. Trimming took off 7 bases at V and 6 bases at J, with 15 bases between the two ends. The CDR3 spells CASGAPTGDTQYF. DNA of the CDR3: TGCGCCAGCGGGGCCCCCACCGGCGATACGCAGTATTTT. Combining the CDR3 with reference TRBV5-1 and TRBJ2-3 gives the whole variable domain KAGVTQTPRYLIKTRGQQVTLSCSPISGHRSVSWYQQTPGQGLQFLFEYFSETQRNKGNFPGRFSGRQFSNSRSEMNVSTLELGDSALYLCASGAPTGDTQYFGPGTRLTVL.

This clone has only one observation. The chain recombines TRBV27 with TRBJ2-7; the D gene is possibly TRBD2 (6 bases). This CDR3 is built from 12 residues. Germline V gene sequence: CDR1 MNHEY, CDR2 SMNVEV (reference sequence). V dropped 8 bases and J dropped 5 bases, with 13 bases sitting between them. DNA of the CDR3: TGTGCCAGCCCCCGCGGGGACCACGAGCAGTACTTC. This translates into CASPRGDHEQYF.

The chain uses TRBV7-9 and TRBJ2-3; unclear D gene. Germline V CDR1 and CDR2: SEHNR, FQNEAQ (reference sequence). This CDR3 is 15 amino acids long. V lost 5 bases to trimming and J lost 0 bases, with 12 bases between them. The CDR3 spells CASSPQSGSTDTQYF. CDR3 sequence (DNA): TGTGCCAGCAGCCCTCAAAGTGGAAGCACAGATACGCAGTATTTT.

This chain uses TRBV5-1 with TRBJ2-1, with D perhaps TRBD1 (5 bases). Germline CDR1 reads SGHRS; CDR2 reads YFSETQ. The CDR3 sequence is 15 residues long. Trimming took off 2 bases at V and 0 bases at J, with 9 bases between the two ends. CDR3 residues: CASSLQVHSYNEQFF. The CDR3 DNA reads TGCGCCAGCAGCTTACAGGTCCACTCCTACAATGAGCAGTTCTTC.

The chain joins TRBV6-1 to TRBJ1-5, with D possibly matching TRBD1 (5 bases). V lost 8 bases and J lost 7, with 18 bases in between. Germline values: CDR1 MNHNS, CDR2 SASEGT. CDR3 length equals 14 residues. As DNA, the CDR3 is TGTGCCAGCCAAGATCGCGGGGCCCAACAGCCCCAGCATTTT. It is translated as CASQDRGAQQPQHF.

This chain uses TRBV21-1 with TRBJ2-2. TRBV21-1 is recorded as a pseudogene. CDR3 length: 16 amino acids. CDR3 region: CASSKEGSVGTGELFF. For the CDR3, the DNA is TGTGCCAGCAGCAAAGAGGGATCCGTGGGCACCGGGGAGCTGTTTTTT.

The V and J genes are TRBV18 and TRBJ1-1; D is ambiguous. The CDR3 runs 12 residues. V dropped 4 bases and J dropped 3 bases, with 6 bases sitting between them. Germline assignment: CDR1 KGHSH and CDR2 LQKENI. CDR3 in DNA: TGTGCCAGCTCACTGGCGTACACTGAAGCTTTCTTT. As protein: CASSLAYTEAFF.

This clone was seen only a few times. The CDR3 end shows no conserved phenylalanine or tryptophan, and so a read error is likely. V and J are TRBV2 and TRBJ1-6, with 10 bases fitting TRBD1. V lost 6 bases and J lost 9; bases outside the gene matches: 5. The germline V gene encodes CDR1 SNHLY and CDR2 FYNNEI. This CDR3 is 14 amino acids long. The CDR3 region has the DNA TGTGCCAGCAGCGGGACAGGGGAGGGTTCACCCCTCCACCTT. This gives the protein CASSGTGEGSPLHL.

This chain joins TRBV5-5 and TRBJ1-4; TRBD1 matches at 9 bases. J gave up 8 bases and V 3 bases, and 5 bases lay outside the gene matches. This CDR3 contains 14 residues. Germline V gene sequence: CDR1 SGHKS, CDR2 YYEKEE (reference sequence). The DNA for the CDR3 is TGTGCCAGCAGCTCGGGACAGGGAGGAGAAAAACTGTTTTTT. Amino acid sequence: CASSSGQGGEKLFF.

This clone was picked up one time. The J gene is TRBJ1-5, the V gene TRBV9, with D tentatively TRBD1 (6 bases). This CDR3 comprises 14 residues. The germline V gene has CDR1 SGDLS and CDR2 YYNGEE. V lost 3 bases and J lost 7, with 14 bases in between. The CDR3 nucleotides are TGTGCCAGCAGCGCTCCAGGGGACGGGCAGCCCCAGCATTTT. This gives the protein CASSAPGDGQPQHF.

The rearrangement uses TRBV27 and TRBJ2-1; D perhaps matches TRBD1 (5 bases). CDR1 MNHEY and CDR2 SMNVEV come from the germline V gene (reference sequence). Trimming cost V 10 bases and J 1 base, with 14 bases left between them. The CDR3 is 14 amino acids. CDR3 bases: TGTGCCACCCAGGGATTAAGGTCCTACAATGAGCAGTTCTTC. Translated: CATQGLRSYNEQFF.

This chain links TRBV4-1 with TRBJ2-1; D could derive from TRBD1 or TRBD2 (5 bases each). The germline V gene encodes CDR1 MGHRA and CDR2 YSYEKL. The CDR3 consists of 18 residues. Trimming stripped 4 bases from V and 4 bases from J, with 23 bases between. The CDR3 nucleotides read TGCGCCAGCAGCCCCACGAACCTGGGGGTAAGGTTGTACAATGAGCAGTTCTTC. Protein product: CASSPTNLGVRLYNEQFF.